Shown below are 22 T cell receptor beta chains from a single sample sequenced in a study of human thymus T cells. Thymus tissue for the work was resected from patients undergoing corrective heart surgery. Profiling relied on immunoSEQ multiplex PCR, and the TCRdb table lists in-frame clones only, not all of them. The sample has some 120,000 clones, around 94% seen once; the top ten hold 0.02% to 0.03%. Material: thymus tissue. These receptors came from a boy in the first two years of life with a congenital heart defect but otherwise immunologically healthy.

This chain joins TRBV18 and TRBJ2-7; TRBD2 agrees at 12 bases. This CDR3 contains 14 residues. The germline V gene encodes CDR1 KGHSH and CDR2 LQKENI. V lost 2 bases, J lost 5 bases, and 1 base stayed unmatched. In nucleotides, the CDR3 is TGTGCCAGCTCACCAAGACTAGCGGGGGACGAGCAGTACTTC. This sequence encodes CASSPRLAGDEQYF.

The CDR3 protein is CASSQDWELLYF. The CDR3 DNA is TGTGCCAGCAGCCAAGACTGGGAACTCCTTTATTTT. The chain has TRBV14 and TRBJ2-3; no clear D. The CDR3 sequence is 12 residues long. Trimming stripped 0 bases from V and 15 bases from J, with 13 bases between. Germline V CDR1 and CDR2: SGHDN, FVKESK.

This chain connects TRBV9 to TRBJ2-3, with 8 positions matching TRBD1. Losses at the gene ends were 0 bases for V and 2 bases for J; bases not matched to a gene: 2. The CDR3 extends over 15 amino acids. From germline, CDR1 is SGDLS and CDR2 YYNGEE. The CDR3 reads CASSVEQGATDTQYF. DNA of the CDR3: TGTGCCAGCAGCGTAGAGCAGGGGGCCACAGATACGCAGTATTTT.

In its sample, this clone was seen once. This chain joins TRBV6-1 and TRBJ2-1; D is perhaps TRBD1 (5 bases). The ends were cut back, 1 base at V and 8 bases at J, with 18 bases in the middle. The CDR3 is 16 residues long. The V gene's germline CDR1 is MNHNS and CDR2 SASEGT. The CDR3 region is CASSEERGSPWDEQFF. CDR3 sequence (DNA): TGTGCCAGCAGTGAAGAAAGGGGCAGCCCCTGGGATGAGCAGTTCTTC.

The J gene is TRBJ2-7, the V gene TRBV4-3; a possible D gene is TRBD2 (6 bases). Germline lookup yields CDR1 LGHNA and CDR2 YSLEER. This CDR3 region has 17 residues. V lost 1 base and J lost 4, with 20 bases in between. The CDR3 DNA reads TGCGCCAGCAGCCAAGGCGGGGCCCCCCAAAGTGGTTACGAGCAGTACTTC. Its translation: CASSQGGAPQSGYEQYF.

For the CDR3, the DNA is TGTGCCAGCAGTTACTCGACAGTCGGTAAGAATGAAAAACTGTTTTTT. Its translation is CASSYSTVGKNEKLFF. The V call is TRBV6-5, the J call TRBJ1-4; perhaps TRBD1 as D (5 bases). CDR1 and CDR2 (germline): MNHEY, SVGAGI. This CDR3 spans 16 amino acids. The V end lost 0 bases, the J end lost 5 bases, and 13 bases lay between the germline ends.

The chain couples TRBV28 to TRBJ1-5; 8 bases fit TRBD1. The CDR3 runs to 15 residues. The V and J ends lost 6 bases and 7 bases, in that order; junction bases with no gene match: 11. Germline values: CDR1 MDHEN, CDR2 SYDVKM. The CDR3 sequence is CASSRHRQGRQPQHF. The CDR3 DNA reads TGTGCCAGCAGCCGGCATAGACAGGGGAGGCAGCCCCAGCATTTT.

This chain uses TRBV9 with TRBJ2-1; 10 bases are shared with TRBD2. CDR1 and CDR2 from the germline V gene are SGDLS and YYNGEE. With V trimmed by 0 bases and J by 5 bases, 11 bases remained unmatched. The CDR3 is 18 residues long. The CDR3 spells CASSVGKESGGADNEQFF. In nucleotides, the CDR3 is TGTGCCAGCAGCGTAGGAAAGGAAAGCGGGGGGGCTGACAATGAGCAGTTCTTC.

This chain uses TRBV6-1 with TRBJ2-3; 13 bases are shared with TRBD2. In germline, CDR1 is MNHNS, CDR2 SASEGT. With 9 bases clipped from V and 2 bases from J, the junction kept 5 bases outside the gene matches. The length of the CDR3 is 15 residues. The CDR3 is CASLTSGGYTDTQYF. The CDR3 coding sequence is TGTGCCAGTCTGACTAGCGGGGGGTACACAGATACGCAGTATTTT.

The CDR3 sequence: CASSQGLRGGAKNIQYF. In DNA, the CDR3 is TGTGCCAGCAGCCAAGGGCTTCGCGGGGGGGCCAAAAACATTCAGTACTTC. The chain carries TRBV14 and TRBJ2-4; TRBD2 matches 8 bases. CDR1 SGHDN and CDR2 FVKESK come from the germline V gene. The CDR3 runs 17 residues. With V trimmed by 1 base and J by 1 base, 6 bases remained unmatched.

The V and J genes are TRBV12-2 and TRBJ1-1. TRBV12-2 is a recognized pseudogene. The CDR3 length is 15 residues. The CDR3 DNA follows: TGTGCAAGTCGCCCCTGGGTAGAGTTGAACACTGAAGCTTTCTTT. Translated, it gives CASRPWVELNTEAFF.

The CDR3 protein is CASSAQPTSGVAKNIQYF. Written as DNA, the CDR3 is TGTGCCAGCAGCGCCCAACCTACTAGCGGGGTAGCCAAAAACATTCAGTACTTC. V is TRBV9 and J is TRBJ2-4; 10 bases map to TRBD2. V lost 3 bases and J lost 0; bases outside the gene matches: 9. CDR3 length: 18 amino acids. The germline V gene encodes CDR1 SGDLS and CDR2 YYNGEE. Together with reference TRBV9 and TRBJ2-4, the CDR3 gives the full variable domain: DSGVTQTPKHLITATGQRVTLRCSPRSGDLSVYWYQQSLDQGLQFLIQYYNGEERAKGNILERFSAQQFPDLHSELNLSSLELGDSALYFCASSAQPTSGVAKNIQYFGAGTRLSVL.

The V gene is TRBV7-8, the J gene TRBJ2-1; 8 bases are shared with TRBD2. The CDR3 consists of 13 residues. The V gene's germline CDR1 is SGHVS and CDR2 FQNEAQ. J lost 4 bases, V lost 5 bases, and 1 base had no gene match. In DNA form, the CDR3 reads TGTGCCAGCAGCCGGGGGGGTTACAATGAGCAGTTCTTC. Protein product: CASSRGGYNEQFF.

Points on this clone: The same CDR3 is also encoded by other DNA sequences in this sample. The rearrangement links TRBV28 to TRBJ2-5; 11 positions match TRBD1. Unmatched junction bases numbered 5, after V lost 5 bases and J lost 3 bases. CDR1 is MDHEN and CDR2 is SYDVKM in the germline V gene. The CDR3 sequence is 15 residues long. The CDR3 sequence is CASSPGTGGEETQYF. In DNA form, the CDR3 reads TGTGCCAGCAGTCCCGGGACAGGGGGTGAAGAGACCCAGTACTTC.

This sequence joins TRBV4-1 and TRBJ2-3, with TRBD2 matching over 10 bases. In germline, CDR1 is MGHRA, CDR2 YSYEKL. The ends lost 8 bases at V and 3 bases at J; junction bases unmatched: 11. CDR3 length: 16 amino acids. The CDR3 nucleotides read TGCGCCAGCCAGCCAAGTAGGGGACTAGCGACAGATACGCAGTATTTT. Its protein is CASQPSRGLATDTQYF.

The chain is built from TRBV19 and TRBJ1-2; possible D gene TRBD1, 6 bases. The V end was cut by 7 bases, the J end by 1 base, with 19 bases between. There are 16 residues in the CDR3. Germline CDR1 reads LNHDA; CDR2 reads SQIVND (reference sequence). As DNA, the CDR3 is TGTGCCAGTACCCCGACCCGAGACAGGTTTAACTATGGCTACACCTTC. This codes for CASTPTRDRFNYGYTF.

This sequence joins TRBV14 and TRBJ2-2; 8 positions agree with TRBD1. CDR3 length equals 18 residues. With 0 bases clipped from V and 1 base from J, the junction kept 7 bases outside the gene matches. CDR1 is SGHDN and CDR2 is FVKESK in the germline V gene. In DNA, the CDR3 is TGTGCCAGCAGCCAAGAGGGGCCCGGGACAGGGAACACCGGGGAGCTGTTTTTT. Residues: CASSQEGPGTGNTGELFF.

Here the CDR3 DNA reads TGCGCCAGCAGCGTTTCACGCACAGGAGGAGCGGGCGAGCAGTACTTC. This encodes CASSVSRTGGAGEQYF. The chain employs TRBV4-1 and TRBJ2-7; D possibly corresponds to TRBD2 (6 bases). Germline V gene data show CDR1 as MGHRA and CDR2 as YSYEKL. The CDR3 spans 16 residues. The ends were cut back, 5 bases at V and 6 bases at J, with 23 bases in the middle.

The J gene is TRBJ1-1, the V gene TRBV14; D not certain. This CDR3 has 14 residues. V dropped 0 bases and J dropped 0 bases, with 5 bases sitting between them. Germline loops: CDR1 SGHDN, CDR2 FVKESK. CDR3 nucleotides: TGTGCCAGCAGCCAAGACGGGTTGAACACTGAAGCTTTCTTT. Encoded protein: CASSQDGLNTEAFF.

The chain links TRBV7-2 to TRBJ1-1; 10 bases agree with TRBD1. Germline V gene sequence: CDR1 SGHTA, CDR2 FQGNSA. CDR3 length: 19 amino acids. With 1 base clipped from V and 4 bases from J, the junction kept 15 bases outside the gene matches. The CDR3 region is CASSLDPTGTGEHGTEAFF. The CDR3 DNA sequence: TGTGCCAGCAGCTTAGATCCTACCGGGACAGGGGAACACGGCACTGAAGCTTTCTTT.

The chain has TRBV7-9 and TRBJ2-5; TRBD2 matches at 7 bases. With V trimmed by 5 bases and J by 4 bases, 22 bases remained unmatched. Germline V CDR1 and CDR2: SEHNR, FQNEAQ (reference sequence). The CDR3 runs 19 residues. CDR3 amino acids: CASSTPSHTSVVRGETQYF. CDR3 coding DNA: TGTGCCAGCAGCACACCGTCCCATACTAGCGTGGTAAGGGGAGAGACCCAGTACTTC.

This rearrangement joins TRBV27 to TRBJ2-7; 8 nucleotides line up with TRBD1. The CDR3 runs to 14 residues. Germline values: CDR1 MNHEY, CDR2 SMNVEV (reference sequence). The V segment lost 6 bases and the J segment 5 bases; nucleotides outside the gene matches: 9. CDR3 DNA sequence: TGTGCCAGCAGCTACCCGGACAGGGTCCACGAGCAGTACTTC. Its translation is CASSYPDRVHEQYF.